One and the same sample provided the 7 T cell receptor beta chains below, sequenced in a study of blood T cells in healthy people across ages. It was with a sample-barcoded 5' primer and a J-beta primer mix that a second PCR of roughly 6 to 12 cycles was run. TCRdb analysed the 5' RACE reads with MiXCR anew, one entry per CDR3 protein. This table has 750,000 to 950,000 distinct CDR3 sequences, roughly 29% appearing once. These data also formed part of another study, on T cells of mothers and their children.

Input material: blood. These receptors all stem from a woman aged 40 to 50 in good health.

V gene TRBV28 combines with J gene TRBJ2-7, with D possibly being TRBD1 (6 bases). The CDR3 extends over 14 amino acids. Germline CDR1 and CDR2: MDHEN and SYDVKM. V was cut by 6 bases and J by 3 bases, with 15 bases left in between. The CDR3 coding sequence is TGTGCCAGCAGATCTCAGGGGAGAAACTACGAGCAGTACTTC. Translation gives CASRSQGRNYEQYF.

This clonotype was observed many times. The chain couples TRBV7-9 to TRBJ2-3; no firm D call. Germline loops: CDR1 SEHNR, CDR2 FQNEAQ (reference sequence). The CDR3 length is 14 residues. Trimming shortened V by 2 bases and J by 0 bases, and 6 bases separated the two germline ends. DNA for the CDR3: TGTGCCAGCAGCTTAACGTCTAGCACAGATACGCAGTATTTT. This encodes CASSLTSSTDTQYF.

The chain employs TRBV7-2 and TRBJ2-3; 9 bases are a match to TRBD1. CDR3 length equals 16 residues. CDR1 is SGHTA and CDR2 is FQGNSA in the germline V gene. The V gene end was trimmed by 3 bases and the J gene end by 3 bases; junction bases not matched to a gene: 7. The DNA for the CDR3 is TGTGCCAGCAGCTTTGCCGGGACAGGGAGGACAGATACGCAGTATTTT. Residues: CASSFAGTGRTDTQYF.

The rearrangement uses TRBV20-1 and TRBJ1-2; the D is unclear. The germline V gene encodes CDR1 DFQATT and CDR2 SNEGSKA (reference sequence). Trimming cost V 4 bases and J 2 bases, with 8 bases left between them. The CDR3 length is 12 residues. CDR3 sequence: CSATWTNYGYTF. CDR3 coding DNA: TGCAGTGCTACTTGGACCAACTATGGCTACACCTTC.

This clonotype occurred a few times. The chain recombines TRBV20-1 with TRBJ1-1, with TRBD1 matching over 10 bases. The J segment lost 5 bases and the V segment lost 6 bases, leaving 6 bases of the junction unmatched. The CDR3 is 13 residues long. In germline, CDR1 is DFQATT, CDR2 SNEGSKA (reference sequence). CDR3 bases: TGCAGTGCGAAGACAGGGGGCCTAACTGAAGCTTTCTTT. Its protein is CSAKTGGLTEAFF.

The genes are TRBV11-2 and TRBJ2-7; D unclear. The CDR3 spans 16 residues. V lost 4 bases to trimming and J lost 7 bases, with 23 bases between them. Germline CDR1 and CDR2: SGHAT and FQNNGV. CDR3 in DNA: TGTGCCAGCAGCTCCGGAGAATCGGGTCGGTACAATGAGCAGTACTTC. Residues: CASSSGESGRYNEQYF.

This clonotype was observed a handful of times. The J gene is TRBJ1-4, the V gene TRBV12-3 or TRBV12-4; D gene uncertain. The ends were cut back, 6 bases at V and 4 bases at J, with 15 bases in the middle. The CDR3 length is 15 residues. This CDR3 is CASSPVRVRNEKLFF. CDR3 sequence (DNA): TGTGCCAGCAGCCCGGTTAGAGTCCGTAATGAAAAACTGTTTTTT.